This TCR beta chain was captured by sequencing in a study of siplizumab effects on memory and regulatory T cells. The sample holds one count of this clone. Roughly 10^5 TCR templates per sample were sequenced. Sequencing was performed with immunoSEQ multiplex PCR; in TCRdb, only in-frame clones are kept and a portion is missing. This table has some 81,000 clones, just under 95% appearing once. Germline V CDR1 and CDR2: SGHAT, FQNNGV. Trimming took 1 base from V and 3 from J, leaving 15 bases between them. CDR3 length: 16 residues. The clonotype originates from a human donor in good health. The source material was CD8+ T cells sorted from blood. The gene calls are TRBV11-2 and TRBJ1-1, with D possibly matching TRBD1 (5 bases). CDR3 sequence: CASSLVTPRADTEAFF. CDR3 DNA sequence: TGTGCCAGCAGCTTAGTAACCCCCAGGGCGGACACTGAAGCTTTCTTT.